The 20 T cell receptor beta chains below were found in one sample sequenced in a study of T cell responses to AZD1222 COVID-19 vaccine. The repertoire was sequenced with immunoSEQ multiplex PCR; TCRdb's copy has only in-frame clones and lacks some. This sample has approximately 99,000 clones, with roughly nine tenths found just once. Here the sequenced sample was peripheral blood, taken 28 days after the second AZD1222 dose. The source of these receptors is an adult who received the AZD1222 COVID-19 vaccine.

The J gene is TRBJ2-3, the V gene TRBV19; a weak D match, TRBD2 (5 bases). V dropped 6 bases and J dropped 1 base, with 20 bases sitting between them. This CDR3 has 17 amino acids. Germline lookup yields CDR1 LNHDA and CDR2 SQIVND (reference sequence). The CDR3 protein is CASSPALQSGGTDTQYF. The DNA for the CDR3 is TGTGCCAGTAGCCCCGCCCTCCAGAGCGGAGGCACAGATACGCAGTATTTT.

This chain joins TRBV4-1 and TRBJ2-4; D perhaps matches TRBD1 (5 bases). V dropped 1 base and J dropped 10 bases, with 14 bases sitting between them. Germline CDR1 reads MGHRA; CDR2 reads YSYEKL. The CDR3 has 14 residues. For the CDR3, the DNA is TGCGCCAGCAGCCAAGCTTGGGGCAGTAAAATTCAGTACTTC. The encoded protein is CASSQAWGSKIQYF.

The chain is built from TRBV3-1 (or the pseudogene TRBV3-2) and TRBJ2-2; either TRBD1 or TRBD2 may fit D (5 bases each). V was cut by 4 bases and J by 4 bases, with 16 bases left in between. The CDR3 spans 16 residues. Germline V gene data show CDR1 as LGHDT and CDR2 as YNNKEL (reference sequence). Here the CDR3 reads CASSPSGTQGTGELFF. CDR3 nucleotides: TGTGCCAGCAGCCCCTCGGGGACCCAAGGCACCGGGGAGCTGTTTTTT.

This chain uses TRBV7-2 with TRBJ2-7; a possible D gene is TRBD2 (7 bases). The germline CDR1 and CDR2 sequences are SGHTA and FQGNSA. This CDR3 is built from 14 residues. Trimming took 5 bases from V and 3 from J, leaving 14 bases between them. The CDR3 spells CASSPGGRGYEQYF. The CDR3 DNA sequence: TGTGCCAGCAGCCCGGGAGGCAGGGGCTACGAGCAGTACTTC.

V and J are TRBV18 and TRBJ2-7; 11 bases align to TRBD1. The CDR3 consists of 14 residues. The V gene end was trimmed by 5 bases and the J gene end by 1 base; junction bases not matched to a gene: 1. Germline V CDR1 and CDR2: KGHSH, LQKENI. The CDR3 coding sequence is TGTGCCAGCTCATGGGACAGGGGGTCCTACGAGCAGTACTTC. Protein: CASSWDRGSYEQYF.

CDR3 sequence reads: CASSTKAGETETQYF. The CDR3 region has the DNA TGTGCCAGCAGCACGAAAGCGGGAGAGACAGAGACCCAGTACTTC. The J gene is TRBJ2-5, the V gene TRBV7-8; TRBD2 agrees at 8 bases. The CDR3 runs 15 residues. Germline-derived CDR1 and CDR2 are SGHVS and FQNEAQ. V dropped 5 bases and J dropped 4; count of bases not matched to a gene: 9.

The chain uses TRBV27 and TRBJ2-1; tentatively, D is TRBD1 or TRBD2 (5 bases each). Trimming stripped 6 bases from V and 8 bases from J, with 17 bases between. Germline V gene data show CDR1 as MNHEY and CDR2 as SMNVEV (reference sequence). The CDR3 has 14 amino acids. The CDR3 loop reads CASSPWGWDDEQFF. For the CDR3, the DNA is TGTGCCAGCAGCCCATGGGGGTGGGATGATGAGCAGTTCTTC.

J is TRBJ2-1 and V is TRBV6-4; 9 bases line up with TRBD2. J was trimmed by 3 bases and V by 3 bases; bases with no gene match: 6. Germline V gene lookup returns CDR1 MRHNA and CDR2 SNTAGT. The CDR3 spans 16 residues. CDR3 protein: CASSEFSSGVYNEQFF. The CDR3 DNA reads TGTGCCAGCAGTGAATTTTCTAGCGGGGTCTACAATGAGCAGTTCTTC.

The genes are TRBV28 and TRBJ1-6, with 8 bases matching TRBD1. Germline V gene lookup returns CDR1 MDHEN and CDR2 SYDVKM. The J segment lost 4 bases and the V segment lost 4 bases, leaving 12 bases of the junction unmatched. The CDR3 spans 18 residues. This CDR3 reads CASSSIPGTGFYNSPLHF. CDR3 DNA sequence: TGTGCCAGCAGTTCTATACCGGGGACAGGCTTTTATAATTCACCCCTCCACTTT. The full variable domain, its missing parts supplied by reference TRBV28 and TRBJ1-6, is DVKVTQSSRYLVKRTGEKVFLECVQDMDHENMFWYRQDPGLGLRLIYFSYDVKMKEKGDIPEGYSVSREKKERFSLILESASTNQTSMYLCASSSIPGTGFYNSPLHFGNGTRLTVT.

The chain recombines TRBV5-1 with TRBJ2-3, with 7 nucleotides matching TRBD1. Germline CDR1 reads SGHRS; CDR2 reads YFSETQ. J was trimmed by 5 bases and V by 4 bases; bases with no gene match: 10. The CDR3 extends over 15 amino acids. The CDR3 DNA is TGCGCCAGCAGCCCCGAGGGGGCGGTCGGAGATACGCAGTATTTT. It codes for CASSPEGAVGDTQYF. The whole variable domain, filled in from reference TRBV5-1 and TRBJ2-3, reads KAGVTQTPRYLIKTRGQQVTLSCSPISGHRSVSWYQQTPGQGLQFLFEYFSETQRNKGNFPGRFSGRQFSNSRSEMNVSTLELGDSALYLCASSPEGAVGDTQYFGPGTRLTVL.

V gene TRBV30 combines with J gene TRBJ1-1; 9 positions match TRBD1. The CDR3 covers 13 residues. V lost 3 bases, J lost 1 base, and 0 bases stayed unmatched. Germline lookup yields CDR1 GTSNPN and CDR2 SVGIG (reference sequence). The CDR3 protein is CAWRGQGNTEAFF. DNA of the CDR3: TGTGCCTGGAGGGGACAGGGGAACACTGAAGCTTTCTTT.

The rearrangement joins TRBV19 to TRBJ2-1, with 8 bases matching TRBD1. V gave up 4 bases and J gave up 9 bases; unmatched junction bases: 8. CDR1 and CDR2 from the germline V gene are LNHDA and SQIVND (reference sequence). This CDR3 has 14 amino acids. CDR3 protein: CASSTIRGLSEQFF. The DNA of the CDR3 is TGTGCCAGTAGTACGATCAGGGGGCTGAGTGAGCAGTTCTTC.

J is TRBJ2-2 and V is TRBV3-1 (or the pseudogene TRBV3-2); 10 bases agree with TRBD2. Losses at the gene ends were 5 bases for V and 6 bases for J; bases not matched to a gene: 6. Germline CDR1 is LGHDT and CDR2 is YNNKEL (reference sequence). This CDR3 region has 15 residues. The CDR3 spells CASSESGRGAGELFF. CDR3 sequence (DNA): TGTGCCAGCAGCGAGAGCGGGAGGGGGGCCGGGGAGCTGTTTTTT.

The chain links TRBV6-5 to TRBJ2-7; D gene ambiguous. This CDR3 spans 15 amino acids. Germline V gene data show CDR1 as MNHEY and CDR2 as SVGAGI. Trimming shortened V by 8 bases and J by 0 bases, and 17 bases separated the two germline ends. The CDR3 DNA sequence: TGTGCCAGCCCAGAACGACCCGCGGCCTCCTACGAGCAGTACTTC. Amino acid sequence: CASPERPAASYEQYF.

This chain links TRBV28 with TRBJ1-1, with unresolved D. The V end lost 5 bases, the J end lost 3 bases, and 16 bases lay between the germline ends. The CDR3 loop spans 15 amino acids. Per the germline V gene, CDR1 is MDHEN and CDR2 is SYDVKM. The CDR3 reads CASSPPDGVDTEAFF. CDR3 sequence (DNA): TGTGCCAGCAGTCCCCCGGACGGGGTTGACACTGAAGCTTTCTTT.

This clone was observed once. This chain links TRBV30 with TRBJ1-5, with a weak D call TRBD1 (5 bases). CDR1 and CDR2 (germline): GTSNPN, SVGIG (reference sequence). The germline V and J ends were trimmed by 3 bases and 6 bases, with 18 bases remaining between them. The CDR3 has 15 amino acids. CDR3 loop: CAWSRGVGKGQPQHF. In DNA, the CDR3 is TGTGCCTGGAGCCGGGGGGTAGGGAAGGGTCAGCCCCAGCATTTT.

This chain joins TRBV27 and TRBJ1-1; possible D gene TRBD1, 5 bases. V was pared by 7 bases and J by 0 bases, with 18 bases between. The germline V gene has CDR1 MNHEY and CDR2 SMNVEV (reference sequence). The CDR3 spans 16 residues. In nucleotides, the CDR3 is TGTGCCAGCACCCTGCAGGGATTGAGGATGAACACTGAAGCTTTCTTT. This encodes CASTLQGLRMNTEAFF.

The chain links TRBV5-1 to TRBJ2-5, with a possible D match to TRBD2 (5 bases). V lost 0 bases and J lost 3, with 15 bases in between. CDR1 and CDR2 from the germline V gene are SGHRS and YFSETQ. This CDR3 comprises 16 residues. This chain's CDR3 is CASSLGVVSGEETQYF. CDR3 DNA sequence: TGCGCCAGCAGCTTGGGCGTGGTGAGCGGAGAAGAGACCCAGTACTTC.

V is TRBV6-5 and J is TRBJ1-5, with 8 bases aligning to TRBD1. The CDR3 sequence is 14 residues long. V was clipped by 10 bases and J by 5 bases; unmatched bases: 10. Germline V gene data show CDR1 as MNHEY and CDR2 as SVGAGI. CDR3 region: CATYQTGGYQPQHF. CDR3 bases: TGTGCCACCTATCAAACAGGGGGGTATCAGCCCCAGCATTTT.

V is TRBV7-8 and J is TRBJ2-1; D gene unclear. The length of the CDR3 is 18 residues. From germline, CDR1 is SGHVS and CDR2 FQNEAQ. V lost 5 bases and J lost 4, with 24 bases in between. CDR3 nucleotides: TGTGCCAGCAGCCCAGGCCGTGCTCCTACCCCACTTTACAATGAGCAGTTCTTC. It yields the protein CASSPGRAPTPLYNEQFF.